Listed here are 30 T cell receptor beta chains from one sample, sequenced in a study of blood T cell repertoires in COVID-19. This table comes from immunoSEQ multiplex PCR, and its TCRdb copy is limited to in-frame clones, with some not included. The sample holds about 370,000 clones, more than 70% seen once. The sequencing input was peripheral blood. These receptors all come from a woman aged 25 to 39 with COVID-19, enrolled during active disease.

This clone was detected only once. The genes are TRBV14 and TRBJ1-3, with TRBD1 identical over 10 bases. V gave up 1 base and J gave up 3 bases; unmatched junction bases: 6. The germline gives CDR1 SGHDN, CDR2 FVKESK. CDR3 length equals 17 residues. This CDR3 reads CASSQGTGGWSGNTIYF. The CDR3 DNA sequence: TGTGCCAGCAGCCAAGGGACAGGGGGATGGAGTGGAAACACCATATATTTT.

V is TRBV28 and J is TRBJ2-5; D is perhaps TRBD1 (5 bases). Trimming pared 4 bases from V and 5 bases from J, leaving 8 bases between. From germline, CDR1 is MDHEN and CDR2 SYDVKM. The CDR3 runs 12 residues. The CDR3 region has the DNA TGTGCCAGCAGTTCCAGGGCGGAGACCCAGTACTTC. Its protein product is CASSSRAETQYF. Looking up the rest from reference TRBV28 and TRBJ2-5 gives the full variable domain: DVKVTQSSRYLVKRTGEKVFLECVQDMDHENMFWYRQDPGLGLRLIYFSYDVKMKEKGDIPEGYSVSREKKERFSLILESASTNQTSMYLCASSSRAETQYFGPGTRLLVL.

This chain uses TRBV7-2 with TRBJ2-7; unclear D gene. The CDR3 totals 15 residues. The germline gives CDR1 SGHTA, CDR2 FQGNSA. The V and J ends lost 1 base and 2 bases respectively, with 12 bases between them. The CDR3 DNA reads TGTGCCAGCAGCTTAGTATCTCTGGAGCCCTACGAGCAGTACTTC. Translated: CASSLVSLEPYEQYF.

The chain uses TRBV3-1 (or the pseudogene TRBV3-2) and TRBJ2-7; TRBD2 matches 8 bases. CDR3 size: 16 residues. Germline values: CDR1 LGHDT, CDR2 YNNKEL (reference sequence). V was clipped by 0 bases and J by 5 bases; unmatched bases: 9. The CDR3 sequence: CASSQDPLAVGNEQYF. The DNA for the CDR3 is TGTGCCAGCAGCCAAGACCCACTAGCGGTTGGGAACGAGCAGTACTTC.

The sample holds one count of this clone. CDR3 sequence reads: CASSLLAGAETQYF. CDR3 DNA sequence: TGTGCCAGCAGCTTGCTAGCGGGAGCGGAGACCCAGTACTTC. The gene calls are TRBV5-4 and TRBJ2-5; 10 bases map to TRBD2. V shed 1 base and J 5 bases; nucleotides not matched to a gene: 2. The CDR3 covers 14 residues. Per germline, CDR1 SGHNT and CDR2 YYREEE (reference sequence).

This chain connects TRBV28 to TRBJ2-1, with TRBD2 as a possible D gene (5 bases). CDR1 and CDR2 (germline): MDHEN, SYDVKM. Trimming took 7 bases from V and 0 from J, leaving 13 bases between them. This CDR3 has 15 amino acids. CDR3 loop: CASIISGNSYNEQFF. CDR3 nucleotide sequence: TGTGCCAGCATTATCTCGGGGAACTCCTACAATGAGCAGTTCTTC.

This rearrangement joins TRBV10-2 to TRBJ2-7; 11 bases are shared with TRBD2. V lost 6 bases to trimming and J lost 2 bases; unmatched junction nucleotides: 6. The CDR3 spans 15 residues. Germline values: CDR1 WSHSY, CDR2 SAAADI. The CDR3 sequence is CASSFTSGRPYEQYF. CDR3 coding DNA: TGCGCCAGCAGCTTTACTAGCGGGAGACCCTACGAGCAGTACTTC.

The rearrangement links TRBV19 to TRBJ2-1, with 7 bases aligning to TRBD2. The CDR3 is made up of 14 amino acids. The junction had 7 bases not matched to a gene; V was cut back by 5 bases and J by 6 bases. Looked up from germline, CDR1 is LNHDA and CDR2 is SQIVND (reference sequence). Written as DNA, the CDR3 is TGTGCCAGTAGTTTCCGTCCGGGGGGCAATGAGCAGTTCTTC. It translates to CASSFRPGGNEQFF.

The chain has TRBV18 and TRBJ2-2; weak D call: TRBD1 (5 bases). The germline CDR1 and CDR2 sequences are KGHSH and LQKENI. The CDR3 totals 14 residues. The V gene lost 1 base and the J gene lost 4 bases, with 7 bases spanning the gap. CDR3 bases: TGTGCCAGCTCACCACGACAGACCACCGGGGAGCTGTTTTTT. It yields the protein CASSPRQTTGELFF.

The chain joins TRBV11-2 to TRBJ1-5; the D gene is possibly TRBD1 (5 bases). This CDR3 spans 13 amino acids. Germline CDR1 reads SGHAT; CDR2 reads FQNNGV. V was trimmed by 5 bases and J by 7 bases, leaving 12 bases between them. Here the CDR3 reads CASSVTQGQPQHF. DNA of the CDR3: TGTGCCAGCAGCGTTACGCAGGGCCAGCCCCAGCATTTT.

The chain recombines TRBV9 with TRBJ2-6; D is unresolved. From germline, CDR1 is SGDLS and CDR2 YYNGEE. V shed 4 bases and J shed 4 bases, with 9 bases lying between them. The CDR3 runs to 14 residues. The chain's CDR3 is CASSRPPGANVLTF. The DNA of the CDR3 is TGTGCCAGCAGCCGTCCCCCCGGGGCCAACGTCCTGACTTTC.

J is TRBJ2-2 and V is TRBV11-2, with 8 bases lining up with TRBD2. There are 15 residues in the CDR3. V trimming: 2 bases; J trimming: 5 bases; junction bases outside the gene matches: 4. CDR1 is SGHAT and CDR2 is FQNNGV in the germline V gene. The CDR3 nucleotides are TGTGCCAGCAGCTTAACGGGAGGGCGTACCGGGGAGCTGTTTTTT. Amino acids: CASSLTGGRTGELFF.

This chain links TRBV27 with TRBJ2-5; a weak D match, TRBD2 (5 bases). The CDR3 is 14 amino acids. Looked up from germline, CDR1 is MNHEY and CDR2 is SMNVEV (reference sequence). Trimming cost V 5 bases and J 2 bases, with 12 bases left between them. CDR3 DNA: TGTGCCAGCAGTAACCGAGGAGGTCAAGAGACCCAGTACTTC. The encoded protein is CASSNRGGQETQYF.

The J gene is TRBJ2-7, the V gene TRBV15; 8 bases are a match to TRBD1. Germline CDR1 LNHNV, CDR2 YYDKDF (reference sequence). The junction had 6 bases not matched to a gene; V was cut back by 1 base and J by 4 bases. This CDR3 has 15 residues. The CDR3 reads CATSRGGTGFYEQYF. As DNA, the CDR3 is TGTGCCACCAGCAGAGGGGGGACAGGATTTTACGAGCAGTACTTC.

V gene TRBV6-5 combines with J gene TRBJ2-7, with D maybe TRBD1 (6 bases). Trimming left V 8 bases short and J 1 base short, with 18 bases between. The CDR3 runs 15 residues. CDR1 is MNHEY, CDR2 SVGAGI, per germline. The CDR3 spells CASAAGTRGSYEQYF. The CDR3 nucleotides read TGTGCCAGCGCCGCCGGGACAAGGGGATCCTACGAGCAGTACTTC.

This chain joins TRBV10-3 and TRBJ1-5; D is perhaps TRBD1 (6 bases). The CDR3 covers 15 residues. V lost 2 bases, J lost 6 bases, and 14 bases lay in between. The germline V gene has CDR1 ENHRY and CDR2 SYGVKD. The CDR3 region is CAISEGQGIGQPQHF. CDR3 sequence (DNA): TGTGCCATCAGTGAGGGGCAGGGGATCGGTCAGCCCCAGCATTTT.

This chain joins TRBV6-1 and TRBJ1-1; D unresolved. Germline V CDR1 and CDR2: MNHNS, SASEGT. The CDR3 is 12 residues long. V lost 2 bases and J lost 6, with 7 bases in between. The CDR3 loop reads CASSELRSEAFF. The CDR3 DNA is TGTGCCAGCAGTGAATTGAGGTCTGAAGCTTTCTTT.

The J gene is TRBJ1-2, the V gene TRBV2; D ambiguous. The V gene lost 5 bases and the J gene lost 6 bases, with 13 bases spanning the gap. The CDR3 has 13 residues. The germline gives CDR1 SNHLY, CDR2 FYNNEI. CDR3 coding DNA: TGTGCCAGCAGTACGGGAAGTGTGAATGGCTACACCTTC. Protein: CASSTGSVNGYTF.

The rearrangement joins TRBV6-5 to TRBJ2-7; TRBD2 might be the D (6 bases). The CDR3 sequence is 14 residues long. Germline V gives CDR1 MNHEY, CDR2 SVGAGI. Between the trimmed V and J ends, which lost 2 bases and 3 bases, there was a span of 11 bases. The DNA for the CDR3 is TGTGCCAGCAGTTACAAGCGGAGGGACTACGAGCAGTACTTC. Protein: CASSYKRRDYEQYF.

This sequence joins TRBV27 and TRBJ2-7; 8 nucleotides align to TRBD2. Germline CDR1 MNHEY, CDR2 SMNVEV (reference sequence). V lost 2 bases and J lost 7; bases outside the gene matches: 4. The length of the CDR3 is 13 residues. The CDR3: CASSLTRGGEQYF. In DNA, the CDR3 is TGTGCCAGCAGTTTAACCCGGGGGGGAGAGCAGTACTTC.

The J gene is TRBJ2-5, the V gene TRBV5-4; 9 bases are shared with TRBD2. Germline values: CDR1 SGHNT, CDR2 YYREEE (reference sequence). The CDR3 runs to 15 residues. After removal of 4 bases from V and 7 bases from J, the junction contained 11 bases not matched to a gene. The CDR3 loop is CASSPGTSSLGTQYF. The CDR3 bases are TGTGCCAGCAGCCCCGGGACTAGCTCCTTGGGGACCCAGTACTTC.

This clone was seen only a few times. The chain recombines TRBV6-4 with TRBJ2-1; D is uncertain. Per the germline V gene, CDR1 is MRHNA and CDR2 is SNTAGT. The CDR3 runs to 11 residues. The V and J ends lost 4 bases and 6 bases respectively, with 4 bases between them. The CDR3: CASSAGNEQFF. CDR3 DNA sequence: TGTGCCAGCAGTGCCGGCAATGAGCAGTTCTTC.

In this sample, this clone turned up once. The V and J genes are TRBV5-1 and TRBJ2-3; TRBD1 is a possible D gene (6 bases). The CDR3 contains 16 residues. Trimming removed 4 bases from V and 0 bases from J, with 15 bases in between. Looked up from germline, CDR1 is SGHRS and CDR2 is YFSETQ. DNA of the CDR3: TGCGCCAGCAGCCTGCCGACAGGCTCTAGCACAGATACGCAGTATTTT. Its protein product is CASSLPTGSSTDTQYF.

The J gene is TRBJ1-5, the V gene TRBV28; the D gene is possibly TRBD1 (6 bases). The germline V gene encodes CDR1 MDHEN and CDR2 SYDVKM. Trimming removed 6 bases at V and 11 bases at J, with 26 bases between. This CDR3 has 16 amino acids. The CDR3 reads CASRSTTKAQGRSQHF. The CDR3 DNA reads as TGTGCCAGCAGATCCACCACGAAAGCACAGGGCCGGTCCCAGCATTTT.

The rearrangement links TRBV9 to TRBJ2-5; TRBD1 might be the D (5 bases). The CDR3 has 13 amino acids. Per the germline V gene, CDR1 is SGDLS and CDR2 is YYNGEE. With 6 bases removed from V and 6 bases from J, the gap between germline ends came to 15 bases. Here the CDR3 DNA reads TGTGCCAGCAACCACGACAGCAAAAAGACCCAGTACTTC. The encoded protein is CASNHDSKKTQYF.

The V call is TRBV7-3, the J call TRBJ2-3, with 7 bases identical to TRBD2. The CDR3 is made up of 16 amino acids. Germline CDR1 SGHTA, CDR2 FQGTGA. V was clipped by 5 bases and J by 1 base; unmatched bases: 9. CDR3 amino acids: CASSELALGGTDTQYF. CDR3 sequence (DNA): TGTGCCAGCAGCGAACTAGCGCTAGGGGGCACAGATACGCAGTATTTT.

V gene TRBV7-2 combines with J gene TRBJ2-1; no definite D call. The CDR3 runs 11 residues. CDR1 is SGHTA, CDR2 FQGNSA, per germline. Trimming took 5 bases from V and 9 from J, leaving 8 bases between them. The DNA for the CDR3 is TGTGCCAGCAGCAACGTCGGTGAGCAGTTCTTC. As protein: CASSNVGEQFF.

The DNA for the CDR3 is TGTGCCAGCAGTTTGCTAGCGGGAGATGGGGAGACCCAGTACTTC. Encoded protein: CASSLLAGDGETQYF. The J gene is TRBJ2-5, the V gene TRBV28; 10 bases are a match to TRBD2. The V gene end was trimmed by 3 bases and the J gene end by 5 bases; junction bases not matched to a gene: 6. The length of the CDR3 is 15 residues. Germline V gives CDR1 MDHEN, CDR2 SYDVKM.

The chain uses TRBV10-2 and TRBJ2-7, with TRBD1 matching over 9 bases. V dropped 8 bases and J dropped 2; count of bases not matched to a gene: 4. Germline CDR1 is WSHSY and CDR2 is SAAADI. The CDR3 covers 13 residues. CDR3 amino acids: CASAGTGTYEQYF. In nucleotides, the CDR3 is TGCGCCAGCGCTGGGACAGGGACCTACGAGCAGTACTTC.

The rearrangement uses TRBV19 and TRBJ1-1; 7 bases match TRBD1. CDR1 and CDR2 (germline): LNHDA, SQIVND (reference sequence). The CDR3 runs 16 residues. J lost 4 bases, V lost 5 bases, and 13 bases had no gene match. CDR3 amino acids: CASSPPGGGVRTEAFF. The CDR3 nucleotides read TGTGCCAGTAGTCCCCCCGGAGGGGGCGTACGCACTGAAGCTTTCTTT.